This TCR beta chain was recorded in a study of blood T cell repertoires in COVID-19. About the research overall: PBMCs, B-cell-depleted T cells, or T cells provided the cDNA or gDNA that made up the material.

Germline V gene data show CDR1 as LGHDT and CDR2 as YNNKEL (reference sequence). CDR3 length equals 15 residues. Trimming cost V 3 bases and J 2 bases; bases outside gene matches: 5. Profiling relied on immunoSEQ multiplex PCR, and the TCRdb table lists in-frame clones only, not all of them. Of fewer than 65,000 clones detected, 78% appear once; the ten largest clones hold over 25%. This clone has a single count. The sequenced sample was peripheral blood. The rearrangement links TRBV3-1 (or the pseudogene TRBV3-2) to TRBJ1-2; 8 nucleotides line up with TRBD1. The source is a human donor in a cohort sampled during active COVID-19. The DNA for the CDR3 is TGTGCCAGCAGCCATTCGAACAGGGGGAACTATGGCTACACCTTC. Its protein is CASSHSNRGNYGYTF.